These T cell receptor beta chains were read from a single sample in a study of human T cells and chemical hapten exposure. MiXCR was run by TCRdb on the RACE reads, yielding one entry per CDR3 protein. The table has some 360,000 distinct CDR3 sequences, roughly 5% seen once. This specimen consisted of whole blood, obtained in connection with sensitization to the hapten diphenylcyclopropenone (DPC). These receptors all stem from a woman between 50 and 59 years old with alopecia areata. Some clones in this sample may be carry-over from other donors' samples. The CDR3 runs from the conserved cysteine through the conserved F or W. Each record gives: V gene, clone size, J gene, D gene, CDR3 protein, CDR3 DNA. A D gene is named only where the DNA matches it firmly. Size is stated for part of the rows, as once, few or many counts, or as a class when the clone is expanded.

TRBV6-5,many,TRBJ1-2,NA,CASSSPGTGYGYTF,TGTGCCAGCAGTTCGCCGGGGACTGGCTATGGCTACACCTTC
TRBV29-1,many,TRBJ2-1,TRBD2,CSVRGLAPSYNEQFF,TGCAGCGTAAGAGGACTAGCGCCCTCCTACAATGAGCAGTTCTTC
TRBV27,many,TRBJ1-1,NA,CASTPFGRANTEAFF,TGTGCCAGCACCCCGTTCGGCAGGGCGAACACTGAAGCTTTCTTT
TRBV5-1,NA,TRBJ2-7,TRBD2,CASNLTSGGYEQYF,TGCGCCAGCAACTTGACTAGCGGGGGCTACGAGCAGTACTTC
TRBV30,many,TRBJ1-2,TRBD1,CAWSGQVLNYGYTF,TGTGCCTGGAGCGGACAGGTCCTTAACTATGGCTACACCTTC
TRBV28,NA,TRBJ2-7,NA,CASSPSSTAYEQYF,TGTGCCAGCAGTCCCTCGTCGACAGCCTACGAGCAGTACTTC
TRBV5-6,few,TRBJ1-4,NA,CASSSARGAFNEKLFF,TGTGCCAGCAGCTCCGCCCGGGGGGCCTTTAATGAAAAACTGTTTTTT
TRBV20-1,few,TRBJ2-1,TRBD2,CSASRLAGGIAEQFF,TGCAGTGCCTCCAGACTAGCGGGGGGGATCGCTGAGCAGTTCTTC
TRBV7-8,many,TRBJ2-3,NA,CASSAVGKGRRTDTQYF,TGTGCCAGCAGCGCGGTTGGGAAAGGGAGACGCACAGATACGCAGTATTTT
TRBV19,NA,TRBJ1-5,NA,CATRVGTYSNQPQHF,TGTGCCACCCGGGTAGGGACATATAGCAATCAGCCCCAGCATTTT
TRBV6-1,many,TRBJ2-3,NA,CASSEGGRTDTQYF,TGTGCCAGCAGTGAGGGGGGCCGCACAGATACGCAGTATTTT
TRBV29-1,many,TRBJ2-5,NA,CSVDPEIQETQYF,TGCAGCGTTGATCCCGAAATCCAAGAGACCCAGTACTTC
TRBV9,many,TRBJ2-3,NA,CASSVSTDTQYF,TGTGCCAGCAGCGTGAGCACAGATACGCAGTATTTT
TRBV6-6,few,TRBJ1-3,TRBD1,CASSMGQEGNTIYF,TGTGCCAGCAGTATGGGACAGGAAGGAAACACCATATATTTT
TRBV3-1,few,TRBJ2-4,NA,CASSPGQGGRNIQYF,TGTGCCAGCAGCCCTGGACAGGGAGGGAGAAACATTCAGTACTTC
TRBV7-2,many,TRBJ1-2,NA,CASRDNYGYTF,TGTGCCAGCAGAGACAACTATGGCTACACCTTC
TRBV9,NA,TRBJ2-1,TRBD2,CASSELAGGTANEQFF,TGTGCCAGCAGCGAATTAGCGGGAGGGACGGCCAATGAGCAGTTCTTC
TRBV2,NA,TRBJ2-5,NA,CASSETSGGTQYF,TGTGCCAGCAGTGAGACGTCCGGGGGGACCCAGTACTTC
TRBV4-2,few,TRBJ2-5,TRBD2,CASSPGLEQETQYF,TGTGCCAGCAGCCCGGGACTAGAACAAGAGACCCAGTACTTC
TRBV14,many,TRBJ1-6,NA,CASSQELRIPLGSYNSPLHF,TGTGCCAGCAGCCAAGAGTTGCGGATTCCCCTGGGCTCCTATAATTCACCCCTCCACTTT
TRBV7-3,many,TRBJ1-2,TRBD1,CASSSGGEKDGYTF,TGTGCCAGCAGCTCAGGGGGTGAGAAGGATGGCTACACCTTC
TRBV10-2,many,TRBJ1-5,NA,CASSESRQGRSNQPQHF,TGCGCCAGCAGTGAGTCGAGGCAGGGCAGGAGCAATCAGCCCCAGCATTTT
TRBV29-1,NA,TRBJ2-1,TRBD2,CSVVGTSGSLFF,TGCAGCGTCGTCGGGACTAGCGGGTCGTTGTTCTTC
TRBV10-3,few,TRBJ2-5,NA,CAIKDGRQETQYF,TGTGCCATCAAGGACGGCAGACAAGAGACCCAGTACTTC
TRBV24-1,many,TRBJ2-2,NA,CATSDDTSTGELFF,TGTGCCACCAGTGACGATACATCGACCGGGGAGCTGTTTTTT
TRBV6-1,few,TRBJ1-5,NA,CASSEANNQPQHF,TGTGCCAGCAGTGAAGCGAATAACCAGCCCCAGCATTTT
TRBV20-1,NA,TRBJ2-7,NA,CSATPGVEQYF,TGCAGTGCTACACCGGGAGTCGAGCAGTACTTC
TRBV12-3/TRBV12-4,few,TRBJ2-3,TRBD2,CASSPGSGSATDTQYF,TGTGCCAGCAGTCCGGGTAGCGGGAGCGCCACAGATACGCAGTATTTT
TRBV7-2,NA,TRBJ2-1,NA,CASSPQANEQFF,TGTGCCAGCAGTCCCCAGGCCAATGAGCAGTTCTTC
TRBV2,few,TRBJ1-2,NA,CASSEQKIYGYTF,TGTGCCAGCAGTGAACAGAAAATATATGGCTACACCTTC
TRBV11-3,few,TRBJ2-3,TRBD1,CASSAGQGGRDTQYF,TGTGCCAGCAGCGCAGGACAGGGTGGAAGAGATACGCAGTATTTT
TRBV4-3,many,TRBJ2-1,NA,CASSHQGSDEQFF,TGCGCCAGCAGCCATCAGGGTTCCGATGAGCAGTTCTTC
TRBV28,few,TRBJ2-3,TRBD2,CASSLLPLLAGGTDTQYF,TGTGCCAGCAGTCTCTTGCCTCTACTAGCGGGAGGGACAGATACGCAGTATTTT
TRBV20-1,few,TRBJ2-7,NA,CSARVIGQGNYEQYF,TGCAGTGCTAGAGTTATCGGACAAGGAAACTACGAGCAGTACTTC
TRBV27,many,TRBJ2-7,NA,CASSDSRTASYEQYF,TGTGCCAGCAGTGACAGTCGTACGGCGAGCTACGAGCAGTACTTC
TRBV20-1,many,TRBJ2-5,NA,CSARYGWAGKETQYF,TGCAGTGCTAGATACGGATGGGCAGGTAAAGAGACCCAGTACTTC
TRBV20-1,NA,TRBJ2-5,NA,CSVGATQYF,TGCAGTGTTGGGGCGACCCAGTACTTC
TRBV7-6,few,TRBJ2-2,TRBD1,CASSLGQGGGELFF,TGTGCCAGCAGCTTGGGACAGGGCGGAGGGGAGCTGTTTTTT
TRBV7-9,NA,TRBJ2-5,NA,CASSLAPLAAWGTQYF,TGTGCCAGCAGCTTAGCGCCACTAGCAGCATGGGGGACCCAGTACTTC
TRBV14,many,TRBJ2-7,NA,CASSPRAGEQYF,TGTGCCAGCAGCCCCCGCGCGGGTGAGCAGTACTTC
TRBV6-4,NA,TRBJ2-3,TRBD2,CASSERTSGAATDTQYF,TGTGCCAGCAGTGAAAGAACTAGCGGGGCCGCTACAGATACGCAGTATTTT
TRBV18,few,TRBJ1-3,TRBD1,CASSEGQISGNTIYF,TGTGCCAGCTCAGAGGGACAGATCTCTGGAAACACCATATATTTT
TRBV20-1,many,TRBJ2-7,NA,CSARAGGGSYEQYF,TGCAGTGCTAGAGCAGGGGGAGGGTCCTACGAGCAGTACTTC
TRBV20-1,many,TRBJ2-3,TRBD2,CSARGLAGGPSPDTQYF,TGCAGTGCTAGGGGACTAGCGGGGGGACCTTCCCCAGATACGCAGTATTTT
TRBV20-1,few,TRBJ2-1,TRBD2,CSARELAGTYNEQFF,TGCAGTGCTAGAGAACTAGCGGGGACCTACAATGAGCAGTTCTTC
TRBV4-2,many,TRBJ1-6,NA,CASSQVNRVGNSPLHF,TGTGCCAGCAGCCAAGTTAACAGGGTTGGAAATTCACCCCTCCACTTT
TRBV4-1,many,TRBJ2-3,NA,CASSQDWGAKDTQYF,TGCGCCAGCAGCCAAGATTGGGGTGCAAAAGATACGCAGTATTTT
TRBV12-3/TRBV12-4,many,TRBJ2-1,NA,CASSSGYGANEQFF,TGTGCCAGCAGTTCTGGTTACGGGGCCAATGAGCAGTTCTTC
TRBV6-1,NA,TRBJ1-1,NA,CASSEAREAFF,TGTGCCAGCAGTGAGGCCAGGGAGGCTTTCTTT
TRBV7-9,few,TRBJ2-7,NA,CASSLVAYEQYF,TGTGCCAGCAGCTTAGTAGCCTACGAGCAGTACTTC
TRBV20-1,many,TRBJ2-7,NA,CSAGRLANYEQYF,TGCAGTGCTGGCCGGCTAGCGAACTACGAGCAGTACTTC